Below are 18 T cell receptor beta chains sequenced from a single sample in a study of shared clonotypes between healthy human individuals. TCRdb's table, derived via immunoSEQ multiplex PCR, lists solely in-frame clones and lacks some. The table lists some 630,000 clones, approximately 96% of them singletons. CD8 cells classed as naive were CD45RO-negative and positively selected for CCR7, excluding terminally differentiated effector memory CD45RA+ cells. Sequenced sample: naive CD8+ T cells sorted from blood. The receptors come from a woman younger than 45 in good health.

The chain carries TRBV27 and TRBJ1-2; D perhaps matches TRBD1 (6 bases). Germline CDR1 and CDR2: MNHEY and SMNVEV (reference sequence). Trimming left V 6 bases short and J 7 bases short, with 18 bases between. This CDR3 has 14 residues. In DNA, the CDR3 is TGTGCCAGCAGCCCGATTGGGGGCGGTGGTGGCTACACCTTC. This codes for CASSPIGGGGGYTF.

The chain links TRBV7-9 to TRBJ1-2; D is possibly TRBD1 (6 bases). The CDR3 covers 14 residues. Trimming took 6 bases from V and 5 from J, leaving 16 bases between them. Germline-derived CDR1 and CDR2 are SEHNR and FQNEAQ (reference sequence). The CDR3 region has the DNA TGTGCCAGCAGTTTTACGGACAGAATTTATGGCTACACCTTC. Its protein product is CASSFTDRIYGYTF.

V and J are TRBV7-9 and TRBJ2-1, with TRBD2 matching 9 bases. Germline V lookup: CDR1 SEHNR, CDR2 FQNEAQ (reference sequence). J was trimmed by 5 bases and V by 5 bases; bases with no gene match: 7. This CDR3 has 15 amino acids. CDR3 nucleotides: TGTGCCAGCAGCCAAACTAGCGGGTATAACAATGAGCAGTTCTTC. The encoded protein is CASSQTSGYNNEQFF. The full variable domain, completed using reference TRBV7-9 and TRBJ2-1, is DTGVSQNPRHKITKRGQNVTFRCDPISEHNRLYWYRQTLGQGPEFLTYFQNEAQLEKSRLLSDRFSAERPKGSFSTLEIQRTEQGDSAMYLCASSQTSGYNNEQFFGPGTRLTVL.

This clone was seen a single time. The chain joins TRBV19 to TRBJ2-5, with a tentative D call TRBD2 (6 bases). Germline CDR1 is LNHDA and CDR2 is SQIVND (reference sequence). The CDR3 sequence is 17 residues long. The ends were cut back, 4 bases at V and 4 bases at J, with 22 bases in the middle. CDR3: CASSTAASDVGGETQYF. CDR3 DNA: TGTGCCAGTAGTACCGCGGCCTCCGACGTCGGGGGAGAGACCCAGTACTTC.

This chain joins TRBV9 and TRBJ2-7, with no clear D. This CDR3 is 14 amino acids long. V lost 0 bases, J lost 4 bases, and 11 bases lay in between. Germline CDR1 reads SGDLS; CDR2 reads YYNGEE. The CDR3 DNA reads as TGTGCCAGCAGCGTAGATATTTCCAGTTACGAGCAGTACTTC. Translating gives CASSVDISSYEQYF.

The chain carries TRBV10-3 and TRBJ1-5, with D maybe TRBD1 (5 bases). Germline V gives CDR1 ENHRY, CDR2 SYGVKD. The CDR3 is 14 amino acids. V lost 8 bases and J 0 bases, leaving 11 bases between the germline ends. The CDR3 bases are TGTGCCATCGGAACGGGACCTAGCAATCAGCCCCAGCATTTT. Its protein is CAIGTGPSNQPQHF.

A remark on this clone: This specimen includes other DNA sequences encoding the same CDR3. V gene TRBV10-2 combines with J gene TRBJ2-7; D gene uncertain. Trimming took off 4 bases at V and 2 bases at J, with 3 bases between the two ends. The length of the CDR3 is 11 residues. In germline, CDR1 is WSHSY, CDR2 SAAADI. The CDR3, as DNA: TGCGCCAGCAGTGGAACCTACGAGCAGTACTTC. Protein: CASSGTYEQYF.

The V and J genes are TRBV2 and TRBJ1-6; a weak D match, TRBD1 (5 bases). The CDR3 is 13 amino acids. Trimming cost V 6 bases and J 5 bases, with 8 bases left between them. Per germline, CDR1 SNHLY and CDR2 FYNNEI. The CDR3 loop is CASRRGDNSPLHF. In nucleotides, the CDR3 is TGTGCCAGCAGGCGGGGGGATAATTCACCCCTCCACTTT. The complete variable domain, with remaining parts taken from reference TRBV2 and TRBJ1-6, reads EPEVTQTPSHQVTQMGQEVILRCVPISNHLYFYWYRQILGQKVEFLVSFYNNEISEKSEIFDDQFSVERPDGSNFTLKIRSTKLEDSAMYFCASRRGDNSPLHFGNGTRLTVT.

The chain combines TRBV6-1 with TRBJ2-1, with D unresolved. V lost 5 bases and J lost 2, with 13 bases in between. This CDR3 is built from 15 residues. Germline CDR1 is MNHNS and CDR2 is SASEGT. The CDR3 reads CASSISRETYNEQFF. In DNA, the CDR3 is TGTGCCAGCAGTATTAGTCGCGAAACCTACAATGAGCAGTTCTTC.

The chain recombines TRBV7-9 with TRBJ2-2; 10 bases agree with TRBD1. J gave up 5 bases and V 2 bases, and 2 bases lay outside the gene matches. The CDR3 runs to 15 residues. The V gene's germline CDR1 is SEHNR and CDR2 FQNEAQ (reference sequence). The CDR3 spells CASSLPGQGTGELFF. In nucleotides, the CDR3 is TGTGCCAGCAGCTTACCGGGACAGGGGACCGGGGAGCTGTTTTTT.

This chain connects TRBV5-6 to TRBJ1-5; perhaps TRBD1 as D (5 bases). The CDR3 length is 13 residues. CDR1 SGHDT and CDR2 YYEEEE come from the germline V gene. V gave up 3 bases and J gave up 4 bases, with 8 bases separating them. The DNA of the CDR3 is TGTGCCAGCAGCTGGGCAGGGAATCAGCCCCAGCATTTT. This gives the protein CASSWAGNQPQHF.

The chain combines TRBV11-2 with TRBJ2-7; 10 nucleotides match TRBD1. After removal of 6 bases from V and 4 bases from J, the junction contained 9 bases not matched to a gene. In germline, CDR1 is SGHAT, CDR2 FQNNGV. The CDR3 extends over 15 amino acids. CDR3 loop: CASSLTGGTSYEQYF. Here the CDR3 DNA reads TGTGCCAGCAGTCTGACAGGGGGCACGTCGTACGAGCAGTACTTC.

CDR3 in DNA: TGCGCCAGCAGCTCGCAGGCAGGGGACGAGACCCAGTACTTC. Its translation: CASSSQAGDETQYF. J is TRBJ2-5 and V is TRBV4-1; a weak D match, TRBD1 (6 bases). With 5 bases removed from V and 5 bases from J, the gap between germline ends came to 15 bases. CDR3 size: 14 residues. Germline lookup yields CDR1 MGHRA and CDR2 YSYEKL.

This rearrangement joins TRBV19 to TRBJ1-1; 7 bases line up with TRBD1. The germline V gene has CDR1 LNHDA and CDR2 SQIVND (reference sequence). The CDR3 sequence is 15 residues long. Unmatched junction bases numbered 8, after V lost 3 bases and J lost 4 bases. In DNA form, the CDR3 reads TGTGCCAGTAGTATGATTCAGGGGGGATTCACTGAAGCTTTCTTT. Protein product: CASSMIQGGFTEAFF. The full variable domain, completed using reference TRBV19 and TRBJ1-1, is DGGITQSPKYLFRKEGQNVTLSCEQNLNHDAMYWYRQDPGQGLRLIYYSQIVNDFQKGDIAEGYSVSREKKESFPLTVTSAQKNPTAFYLCASSMIQGGFTEAFFGQGTRLTVV.

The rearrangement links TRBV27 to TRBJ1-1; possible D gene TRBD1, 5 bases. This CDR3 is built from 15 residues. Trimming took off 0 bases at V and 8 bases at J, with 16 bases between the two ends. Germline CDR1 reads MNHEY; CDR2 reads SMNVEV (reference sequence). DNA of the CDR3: TGTGCCAGCAGTTTATCCCCCGGGGGGTCAAGAGAAGCTTTCTTT. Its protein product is CASSLSPGGSREAFF.

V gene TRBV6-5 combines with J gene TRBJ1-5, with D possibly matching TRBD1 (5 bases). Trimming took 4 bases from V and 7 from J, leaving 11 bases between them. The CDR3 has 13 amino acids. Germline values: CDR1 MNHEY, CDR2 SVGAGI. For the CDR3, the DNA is TGTGCCAGCAGTTGGGGGGAGGGCCAGCCCCAGCATTTT. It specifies CASSWGEGQPQHF.

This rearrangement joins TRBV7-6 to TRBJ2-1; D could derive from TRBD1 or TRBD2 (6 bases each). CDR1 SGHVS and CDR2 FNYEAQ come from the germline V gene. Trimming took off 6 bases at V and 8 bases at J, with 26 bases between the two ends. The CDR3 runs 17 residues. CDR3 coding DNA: TGTGCCAGCAGTTTTCCCTCGGGGGCCGCCAGGGTCGATGAGCAGTTCTTC. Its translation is CASSFPSGAARVDEQFF. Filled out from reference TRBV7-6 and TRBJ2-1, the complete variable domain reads GAGVSQSPRYKVTKRGQDVALRCDPISGHVSLYWYRQALGQGPEFLTYFNYEAQQDKSGLPNDRFSAERPEGSISTLTIQRTEQRDSAMYRCASSFPSGAARVDEQFFGPGTRLTVL.

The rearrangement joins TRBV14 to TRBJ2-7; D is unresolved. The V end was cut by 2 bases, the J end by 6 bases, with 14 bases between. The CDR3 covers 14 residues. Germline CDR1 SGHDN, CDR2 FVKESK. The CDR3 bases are TGTGCCAGCAGCCAAAAACCGGCTAACCCCGAGCAGTACTTC. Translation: CASSQKPANPEQYF.